This entry lists 25 T cell receptor beta chains sequenced from one sample in a study of cytomegalovirus exposure and HLA in healthy donors. Both 60 Vbeta primers and 13 Jbeta primers went into the PCR. Method: immunoSEQ multiplex PCR; TCRdb's copy keeps in-frame clones and lacks some. The profile shows 230,000 or so clones, approximately 91% of them singletons. Input material: PBMCs. The receptors here all came from a girl aged 2-10 years in good health and CMV-seronegative.

This chain joins TRBV5-1 and TRBJ1-2, with D possibly TRBD1 on 5 matching bases. The CDR3 has 13 amino acids. Trimming removed 4 bases from V and 3 bases from J, with 10 bases in between. Germline CDR1 SGHRS, CDR2 YFSETQ. The CDR3 DNA is TGCGCCAGCAGCAGAGACAGCTACTATGGCTACACCTTC. This sequence encodes CASSRDSYYGYTF.

This clone has only one observation. The chain combines TRBV28 with TRBJ2-7, with 9 bases fitting TRBD2. Germline V gene sequence: CDR1 MDHEN, CDR2 SYDVKM. J gave up 4 bases and V 5 bases, and 12 bases lay outside the gene matches. The CDR3 runs 16 residues. This CDR3 is CASSGRGRGGLYEQYF. The CDR3 nucleotides are TGTGCCAGCAGTGGGCGAGGGCGGGGGGGCTTGTACGAGCAGTACTTC.

This chain connects TRBV6-1 to TRBJ1-5, with TRBD1 matching 12 bases. The CDR3 contains 16 residues. The trim removed 3 bases at V and 5 bases at J, leaving 5 bases unmatched. The V gene's germline CDR1 is MNHNS and CDR2 SASEGT. As DNA, the CDR3 is TGTGCCAGCAGTGAGGGGACAGGGGGCGATCATCAGCCCCAGCATTTT. Translation: CASSEGTGGDHQPQHF.

V is TRBV9 and J is TRBJ1-4; D might be TRBD1 (5 bases). Trimming cost V 4 bases and J 7 bases, with 17 bases left between them. Germline loops: CDR1 SGDLS, CDR2 YYNGEE. The CDR3 runs to 15 residues. In DNA form, the CDR3 reads TGTGCCAGCAGCCTTTCGGGGGGGGAAAGTGAAAAACTGTTTTTT. Protein sequence: CASSLSGGESEKLFF.

The chain uses TRBV6-1 and TRBJ2-3; TRBD1 matches at 10 bases. The germline V gene has CDR1 MNHNS and CDR2 SASEGT. CDR3 length equals 13 residues. Unmatched junction bases numbered 1, after V lost 6 bases and J lost 4 bases. This CDR3 reads CASRDRGSDTQYF. The CDR3 DNA reads as TGTGCCAGCAGGGACAGGGGGTCAGATACGCAGTATTTT.

The genes are TRBV27 and TRBJ1-4; the D is unclear. CDR3 length: 15 residues. The germline V gene encodes CDR1 MNHEY and CDR2 SMNVEV (reference sequence). Trimming shortened V by 6 bases and J by 4 bases, and 15 bases separated the two germline ends. The CDR3 DNA reads as TGTGCCAGCAGCCCACGTTTCGCGATTAATGAAAAACTGTTTTTT. Its translation is CASSPRFAINEKLFF. Complete variable domain (other parts from reference TRBV27 and TRBJ1-4): EAQVTQNPRYLITVTGKKLTVTCSQNMNHEYMSWYRQDPGLGLRQIYYSMNVEVTDKGDVPEGYKVSRKEKRNFPLILESPSPNQTSLYFCASSPRFAINEKLFFGSGTQLSVL.

This clone was detected once. This sequence joins TRBV5-4 and TRBJ2-7, with 10 bases lining up with TRBD2. V shed 0 bases, J shed 4 bases, and the junction held 13 bases outside the gene matches. The CDR3 spans 18 residues. Looked up from germline, CDR1 is SGHNT and CDR2 is YYREEE (reference sequence). The CDR3 bases are TGTGCCAGCAGCTTGGGTCTAGCGGGAGCTCCTGGCCTGTACGAGCAGTACTTC. It codes for CASSLGLAGAPGLYEQYF. The entire variable domain, with the rest obtained from reference TRBV5-4 and TRBJ2-7, is as follows: ETGVTQSPTHLIKTRGQQVTLRCSSQSGHNTVSWYQQALGQGPQFIFQYYREEENGRGNFPPRFSGLQFPNYSSELNVNALELDDSALYLCASSLGLAGAPGLYEQYFGPGTRLTVT.

The genes are TRBV18 and TRBJ1-4; D unclear. Trimming removed 3 bases from V and 7 bases from J, with 18 bases in between. This CDR3 has 16 amino acids. CDR1 and CDR2 (germline): KGHSH, LQKENI. CDR3 sequence reads: CASSPTRSSGGEKLFF. The CDR3 region has the DNA TGTGCCAGCTCACCTACTAGGAGTTCGGGCGGTGAAAAACTGTTTTTT.

A few counts support this clone. The chain has TRBV12-5 and TRBJ1-5; D gene unclear. The germline V gene encodes CDR1 LGHNT and CDR2 FRNRAP. V gave up 4 bases and J gave up 5 bases, with 9 bases separating them. The CDR3 totals 13 residues. This CDR3 is CASGYGGDQPQHF. Here the CDR3 DNA reads TGTGCTAGTGGTTATGGCGGGGATCAGCCCCAGCATTTT.

V gene TRBV2 combines with J gene TRBJ2-7; the D is unclear. V gave up 6 bases and J gave up 2 bases, with 8 bases separating them. CDR1 is SNHLY and CDR2 is FYNNEI in the germline V gene. The CDR3 consists of 12 residues. In nucleotides, the CDR3 is TGTGCCAGCAGAATCCGGGCCTACGAGCAGTACTTC. Translated, it gives CASRIRAYEQYF.

The rearrangement links TRBV5-4 to TRBJ2-2; perhaps TRBD1 as D (6 bases). This CDR3 region has 17 residues. The germline V and J ends were trimmed by 4 bases and 4 bases, with 20 bases remaining between them. The germline V gene encodes CDR1 SGHNT and CDR2 YYREEE (reference sequence). The chain's CDR3 is CASSPRDTHLPTGELFF. The CDR3 coding sequence is TGTGCCAGCAGCCCCCGGGACACCCATCTGCCCACCGGGGAGCTGTTTTTT.

To note about this clone: Other DNA sequences in this specimen translate into the identical CDR3. The V gene is TRBV5-1, the J gene TRBJ2-7, with 7 bases fitting TRBD1. V shed 0 bases, J shed 5 bases, and the junction held 5 bases outside the gene matches. There are 14 residues in the CDR3. The germline V gene encodes CDR1 SGHRS and CDR2 YFSETQ. Here the CDR3 DNA reads TGCGCCAGCAGCTTGGGACAGGGTAATGACGAGCAGTACTTC. This sequence encodes CASSLGQGNDEQYF.

The chain recombines TRBV5-1 with TRBJ2-5; TRBD2 agrees at 10 bases. The CDR3 runs to 17 residues. With V trimmed by 0 bases and J by 1 base, 6 bases remained unmatched. Germline CDR1 SGHRS, CDR2 YFSETQ. DNA of the CDR3: TGCGCCAGCAGCTTGGGGGCTAGCGGGGGACTCCAAGAGACCCAGTACTTC. Translated, it gives CASSLGASGGLQETQYF. Filled out from reference TRBV5-1 and TRBJ2-5, the complete variable domain reads KAGVTQTPRYLIKTRGQQVTLSCSPISGHRSVSWYQQTPGQGLQFLFEYFSETQRNKGNFPGRFSGRQFSNSRSEMNVSTLELGDSALYLCASSLGASGGLQETQYFGPGTRLLVL.

The chain joins TRBV27 to TRBJ2-7, with 10 bases identical to TRBD1. CDR3 size: 15 residues. Germline lookup yields CDR1 MNHEY and CDR2 SMNVEV (reference sequence). V trimming: 0 bases; J trimming: 2 bases; junction bases outside the gene matches: 1. The CDR3 DNA follows: TGTGCCAGCAGTTTATCCGGGACAGGGGCCTACGAGCAGTACTTC. It encodes CASSLSGTGAYEQYF.

This clone was picked up a small number of times. The chain combines TRBV29-1 with TRBJ1-1; TRBD1 agrees at 7 bases. The CDR3 contains 13 residues. V was pared by 7 bases and J by 2 bases, with 7 bases of the junction left unmatched. Germline V gene data show CDR1 as SQVTM and CDR2 as ANQGSEA. The CDR3 DNA reads as TGCAGCGCCGAGGACAGGAAAAACACTGAAGCTTTCTTT. This gives the protein CSAEDRKNTEAFF.

The rearrangement uses TRBV4-1 and TRBJ1-1; 8 bases align to TRBD1. V trimming: 1 base; J trimming: 6 bases; junction bases outside the gene matches: 4. CDR1 MGHRA and CDR2 YSYEKL come from the germline V gene. The CDR3 extends over 14 amino acids. CDR3 sequence: CASSQVPGGPEAFF. In DNA, the CDR3 is TGCGCCAGCAGCCAAGTTCCAGGGGGCCCTGAAGCTTTCTTT.

The chain joins TRBV5-4 to TRBJ2-5; TRBD2 agrees at 12 bases. Trimming took 2 bases from V and 4 from J; bases not matched to a gene: 3. CDR1 and CDR2 (germline): SGHNT, YYREEE (reference sequence). CDR3 size: 15 residues. CDR3 protein: CASSLPGLAGETQYF. As DNA, the CDR3 is TGTGCCAGCAGCTTACCGGGACTAGCGGGAGAGACCCAGTACTTC.

The V and J genes are TRBV20-1 and TRBJ2-7, with D hard to call. The CDR3 consists of 11 residues. The germline gives CDR1 DFQATT, CDR2 SNEGSKA (reference sequence). Deletions cut 0 bases from V and 6 bases from J, with 6 bases between. The CDR3 DNA follows: TGCAGTGCTAGAGACCGAGCCGAGCAGTACTTC. As protein: CSARDRAEQYF.

The chain uses TRBV7-6 and TRBJ2-1; 10 nucleotides match TRBD2. The length of the CDR3 is 13 residues. J was trimmed by 8 bases and V by 7 bases; bases with no gene match: 5. The germline V gene encodes CDR1 SGHVS and CDR2 FNYEAQ. CDR3 nucleotide sequence: TGTGCCAGCACCGGACTAGCGGAGGATGAGCAGTTCTTC. Its translation: CASTGLAEDEQFF.

The chain joins TRBV4-1 to TRBJ1-5; possible D gene TRBD1, 5 bases. The length of the CDR3 is 15 residues. Germline V lookup: CDR1 MGHRA, CDR2 YSYEKL. Trimming pared 1 base from V and 8 bases from J, leaving 15 bases between. The CDR3 loop is CASSQVQGGTEPQHF. The CDR3 bases are TGCGCCAGCAGCCAAGTGCAGGGAGGTACCGAGCCCCAGCATTTT.

V usage is TRBV10-3 and J usage is TRBJ2-1; TRBD2 matches at 9 bases. The CDR3 length is 14 residues. Germline V gene data show CDR1 as ENHRY and CDR2 as SYGVKD. The junction had 0 bases not matched to a gene; V was cut back by 6 bases and J by 0 bases. CDR3 residues: CAIRTSGSYNEQFF. The CDR3 DNA reads as TGTGCCATCAGGACTAGCGGCTCCTACAATGAGCAGTTCTTC.

This sequence joins TRBV19 and TRBJ2-5; 15 bases agree with TRBD2. The germline V gene has CDR1 LNHDA and CDR2 SQIVND (reference sequence). CDR3 size: 14 residues. After removal of 8 bases from V and 5 bases from J, the junction contained 3 bases not matched to a gene. CDR3 region: CASGLAGGAETQYF. CDR3 DNA sequence: TGTGCCAGTGGACTAGCGGGGGGGGCGGAGACCCAGTACTTC.

With respect to this clone: At one of its ends the junction is not consistent with the germline gene, which may arise from a read error. As DNA, the CDR3 is TGCGCCAGCAGCGGTCAGGGAAACCAGGAGACCCAGTACTTC. This sequence encodes CASSGQGNQETQYF. The chain joins TRBV5-1 to TRBJ2-5; D is possibly TRBD1 (5 bases). The CDR3 sequence is 14 residues long. The germline CDR1 and CDR2 sequences are SGHRS and YFSETQ.

The chain uses TRBV28 and TRBJ1-2, with D uncertain. The CDR3 is 15 residues long. CDR1 and CDR2 from the germline V gene are MDHEN and SYDVKM. The V end was cut by 3 bases, the J end by 8 bases, with 19 bases between. The CDR3, as DNA: TGTGCCAGCAGTTTTGTTCGGGGTACATCGGGGGGCTACACCTTC. Translating it yields CASSFVRGTSGGYTF.

The J gene is TRBJ1-1, the V gene TRBV7-9, with D possibly TRBD1 on 6 matching bases. Deletions cut 6 bases from V and 2 bases from J, with 16 bases between. Germline V gene lookup returns CDR1 SEHNR and CDR2 FQNEAQ (reference sequence). CDR3 length: 15 residues. CDR3 amino acids: CASRPGAFNNTEAFF. As DNA, the CDR3 is TGTGCCAGCAGACCAGGGGCCTTCAATAACACTGAAGCTTTCTTT.